This T cell receptor beta chain was found in a study of blood T cell repertoires in COVID-19 (dated by TCRdb to 2019 to 2021). As for the study more broadly: Samples covering the acute and convalescent phases of COVID-19 were provided by collaborators in the United States, Italy and Spain. The sample metadata nearly always contained a de-identified subject ID, COVID-19 status, age in years and sex. The prospective study material was composed of cDNA or gDNA derived from T cells, B-cell-depleted T cells, or PBMCs. A freely available public database, intended as a resource for researchers studying the immune response to SARS-CoV-2, is where the repertoires were released. Where available, HLA class I and class II types were obtained from metadata supplied by the sample provider rather than from assay-based typing. The samples were drawn from two sources: the first 160 participants of the ongoing ImmuneRACE study, and 1,000 to 1,500 subjects contributed by 6 global collaborators. Deeply sampled blood TCRbeta repertoires from subjects exposed to, actively infected with, or recovered from COVID-19 were included in the dataset. The research as a whole found: Clinical and demographic metadata were provided uncurated, with the amount varying by source and participant.

TCRbeta CDR3 regions were amplified from genomic DNA using the immunoSEQ Assay, a bias-controlled multiplex PCR. Per the authors' processing: Nucleated cell counts per sample were estimated from amplification of reference gene primers within the assay. To quantify the absolute abundance of each unique TCRbeta CDR3 rearrangement, sequence reads were collapsed and filtered. For each sample, productive Simpson clonality was calculated by taking the square root of Simpson's diversity index across productive rearrangements. TCRdb limited this immuneACCESS table to in-frame rearrangements with V and J called. A share of clones is missing; checked studies link under half to unresolved V genes, and the rest is unexplained. The V and J calls and clone size are taken from that table; D and trimming were inferred from the DNA. The sample has about 430,000 clones on record, over 75% of them singletons. About 0.89% of the sample is in the top ten clones.

Based on the germline V gene (reference sequence), the CDR1 and CDR2 sequences are SGHKS and YYEKEE. V lost 2 bases and J lost 4 bases, and the count of bases not matched to a germline gene is 5. The CDR3 holds 14 amino acids from the cysteine to the phenylalanine. Only the CDR3 DNA is retained, 42 bases long and in frame from the first base. Enrolling through a virtual design, the prospective study's participants ranged in age from about 18 to 100 years and lived across roughly 23 United States geographic areas. In the prospective study, participants were assigned to cohorts based on the clinical history participants reported in a screening survey and a study questionnaire. Each participant in the prospective study had whole blood, serum and a nasopharyngeal or oropharyngeal swab collected by mobile phlebotomists. Additional blood draws and questionnaires over an approximately two-month period could optionally be provided by prospective study participants. Before DNA extraction, blood samples from the prospective study were shipped at room temperature or frozen.

Turning to this clone: This receptor's antigen is unknown. Within one base of it there is no much larger clone, and no base qualities were kept.

The receptor was derived from a woman in her twenties or thirties with acute COVID-19. The chain was built from TRBV5-5 and TRBJ1-1; 7 nucleotides in the junction match TRBD1. Material for sequencing was PBMCs or T cells enriched from blood (not recorded which). The CDR3 reads CASSFFRGPTEAFF. The sequenced DNA: TGTGCCAGCAGCTTCTTTAGGGGGCCCACTGAAGCTTTCTTT.